Reported below is one T cell receptor beta chain. These data are taken from a study of OX40 agonist ivuxolimab in advanced cancers. After removal of 4 bases from V and 5 bases from J, the junction contained 16 bases not matched to a gene. The CDR3 loop spans 18 amino acids. Germline V CDR1 and CDR2: SGHNT, YENEEA. Clones were sequenced by immunoSEQ multiplex PCR, and TCRdb holds only the in-frame ones, with some missing. Of around 80,000 clones in the sample, 91% are singletons; the top ten hold about 2.3%. The sequence was collected from an adult with an advanced solid tumor such as melanoma, head and neck, liver or kidney cancer. The sequencing used CD4+ or CD8+ T cells sorted from blood, collected in a trial of the OX40 agonist ivuxolimab. The chain has TRBV11-3 and TRBJ2-5; 10 bases are a match to TRBD2. The CDR3 coding sequence is TGTGCCAGCAGCTCACTAGCGGGAAGTTCTTACTCGCGGGAGACCCAGTACTTC. This translates into CASSSLAGSSYSRETQYF. The whole variable domain, remainder taken from reference TRBV11-3 and TRBJ2-5, is EAGVVQSPRYKIIEKKQPVAFWCNPISGHNTLYWYLQNLGQGPELLIRYENEEAVDDSQLPKDRFSAERLKGVDSTLKIQPAELGDSAVYLCASSSLAGSSYSRETQYFGPGTRLLVL.